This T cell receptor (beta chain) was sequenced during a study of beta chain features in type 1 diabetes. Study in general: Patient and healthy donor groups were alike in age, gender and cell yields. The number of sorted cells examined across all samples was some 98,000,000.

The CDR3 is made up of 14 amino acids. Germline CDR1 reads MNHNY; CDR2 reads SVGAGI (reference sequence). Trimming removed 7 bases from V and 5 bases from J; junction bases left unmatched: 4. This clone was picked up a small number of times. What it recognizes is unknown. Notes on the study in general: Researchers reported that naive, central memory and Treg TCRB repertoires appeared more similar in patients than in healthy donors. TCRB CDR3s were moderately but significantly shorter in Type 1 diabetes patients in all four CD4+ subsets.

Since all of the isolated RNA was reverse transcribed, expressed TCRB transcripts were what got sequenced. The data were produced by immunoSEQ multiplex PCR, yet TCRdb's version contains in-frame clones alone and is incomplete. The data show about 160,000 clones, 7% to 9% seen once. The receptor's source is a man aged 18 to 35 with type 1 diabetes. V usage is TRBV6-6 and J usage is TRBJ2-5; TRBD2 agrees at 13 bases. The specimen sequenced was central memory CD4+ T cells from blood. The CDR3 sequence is CASIMTSGGETQYF. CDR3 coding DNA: TGTGCCAGCATTATGACTAGCGGGGGGGAGACCCAGTACTTC.